This passage covers 32 T cell receptor beta chains from one sample sequenced in a study of blood T cell repertoires in COVID-19. The assay was immunoSEQ multiplex PCR, and TCRdb's table has in-frame clones only and misses some. The repertoire includes roughly 47,000 clones, 80% to 90% of them detected once, and roughly a sixth sits in the top ten. The material sequenced was peripheral blood. These receptors all stem from a man in his sixties or seventies with active COVID-19.

V usage is TRBV10-3 and J usage is TRBJ1-1; TRBD1 might be the D (5 bases). V was trimmed by 9 bases and J by 1 base, leaving 12 bases between them. The CDR3 spans 13 residues. Per the germline V gene, CDR1 is ENHRY and CDR2 is SYGVKD. The CDR3 DNA reads as TGTGCCATGAGCGGGGGAGCGAACACTGAAGCTTTCTTT. As protein: CAMSGGANTEAFF.

The J gene is TRBJ2-1, the V gene TRBV5-1; D is perhaps TRBD1 (5 bases). The CDR3 spans 17 residues. V was cut by 0 bases and J by 0 bases, with 13 bases left in between. Germline V lookup: CDR1 SGHRS, CDR2 YFSETQ. The CDR3 loop reads CASSLAGYTSSYNEQFF. CDR3 DNA sequence: TGCGCCAGCAGCTTGGCAGGGTATACGAGCTCCTACAATGAGCAGTTCTTC.

The genes are TRBV4-3 and TRBJ1-3; weak D call: TRBD1 (5 bases). V was pared by 4 bases and J by 4 bases, with 11 bases between. Germline CDR1 reads LGHNA; CDR2 reads YSLEER. This CDR3 has 14 amino acids. CDR3 DNA: TGCGCCAGCAGCCCGACAGATCGGGGAAACACCATATATTTT. Its protein product is CASSPTDRGNTIYF.

V and J are TRBV7-9 and TRBJ2-1; D is unclear. Germline values: CDR1 SEHNR, CDR2 FQNEAQ (reference sequence). V was shortened by 2 bases and J by 0 bases, with 11 bases between the two germline ends. The CDR3 sequence is 16 residues long. The CDR3 nucleotides read TGTGCCAGCAGCTTAATGGTACAGACCTCCTACAATGAGCAGTTCTTC. Translated, it gives CASSLMVQTSYNEQFF.

The chain has TRBV7-6 and TRBJ1-4; 8 bases fit TRBD1. The V and J ends lost 5 bases and 6 bases, in that order; junction bases with no gene match: 8. The length of the CDR3 is 15 residues. Per the germline V gene, CDR1 is SGHVS and CDR2 is FNYEAQ. CDR3 amino acids: CASSPRQGIYEKLFF. As DNA, the CDR3 is TGTGCCAGCAGCCCTCGACAGGGGATCTATGAAAAACTGTTTTTT.

A remark on this clone: Its ends do not fully match the called genes, so a read error is possible. The rearrangement joins TRBV7-7 to TRBJ2-3; TRBD2 agrees at 14 bases. From germline, CDR1 is SSHAT and CDR2 FNYEAQ (reference sequence). The CDR3 is 18 residues long. CDR3 coding DNA: TGTGCTAGCAGCGTGGGGACTAGCGGGGGTCGGGGCACAGATACGCAGTATTTT. Amino acid sequence: CASSVGTSGGRGTDTQYF.

CDR3 residues: CASAGQSSYEQYF. The DNA for the CDR3 is TGTGCCAGCGCAGGACAAAGCTCCTACGAGCAGTACTTC. The V call is TRBV12-3 or TRBV12-4, the J call TRBJ2-7; perhaps TRBD1 as D (5 bases). V gave up 8 bases and J gave up 0 bases, with 11 bases separating them. The CDR3 sequence is 13 residues long.

V gene TRBV6-1 combines with J gene TRBJ1-1; D might be TRBD1 (5 bases). Germline loops: CDR1 MNHNS, CDR2 SASEGT. V lost 2 bases to trimming and J lost 0 bases, with 10 bases between them. This CDR3 spans 15 amino acids. Written as DNA, the CDR3 is TGTGCCAGCAGTGAACTAACGGGGGTGAACACTGAAGCTTTCTTT. Protein sequence: CASSELTGVNTEAFF.

This rearrangement joins TRBV11-2 to TRBJ2-7, with 11 positions matching TRBD2. Germline CDR1 reads SGHAT; CDR2 reads FQNNGV. This CDR3 contains 13 residues. The junction had 3 bases not matched to a gene; V was cut back by 5 bases and J by 6 bases. The CDR3 coding sequence is TGTGCCAGCAGCCGACTAGCGGGGCCCGAGCAGTACTTC. It specifies CASSRLAGPEQYF.

This chain uses TRBV2 with TRBJ2-5, with D tentatively TRBD2 (5 bases). This CDR3 region has 14 residues. CDR1 and CDR2 (germline): SNHLY, FYNNEI. Trimming removed 6 bases at V and 2 bases at J, with 13 bases between. The CDR3 loop reads CASSAPPGQETQYF. CDR3 coding DNA: TGTGCCAGCAGCGCCCCACCGGGGCAAGAGACCCAGTACTTC.

The V call is TRBV5-6, the J call TRBJ2-3; TRBD2 matches 12 bases. This CDR3 spans 16 amino acids. Germline V gene data show CDR1 as SGHDT and CDR2 as YYEEEE. V was pared by 1 base and J by 5 bases, with 5 bases of the junction left unmatched. CDR3 region: CASSLLAGGSKDTQYF. Written as DNA, the CDR3 is TGTGCCAGCAGCTTGCTAGCGGGGGGGTCTAAAGATACGCAGTATTTT.

The chain is built from TRBV3-1 (or the pseudogene TRBV3-2) and TRBJ1-2; 7 nucleotides match TRBD1. The V and J ends lost 1 base and 7 bases, in that order; junction bases with no gene match: 3. Germline CDR1 LGHDT, CDR2 YNNKEL (reference sequence). This CDR3 spans 13 amino acids. This CDR3 reads CASSQAGGFGYTF. CDR3 coding DNA: TGTGCCAGCAGCCAAGCAGGGGGTTTTGGCTACACCTTC.

The chain links TRBV5-6 to TRBJ1-1; no clear D gene. The V gene lost 2 bases and the J gene lost 0 bases, with 11 bases spanning the gap. Per germline, CDR1 SGHDT and CDR2 YYEEEE. This CDR3 has 15 residues. CDR3 coding DNA: TGTGCCAGCAGCTTAGATTACAAGATGAACACTGAAGCTTTCTTT. It is translated as CASSLDYKMNTEAFF.

The chain couples TRBV9 to TRBJ2-5, with 8 bases matching TRBD1. This CDR3 has 13 amino acids. Germline CDR1 reads SGDLS; CDR2 reads YYNGEE. With V trimmed by 3 bases and J by 4 bases, 2 bases remained unmatched. CDR3 DNA sequence: TGTGCCAGCAGCGCAGGGGGCCCAGAGACCCAGTACTTC. Protein: CASSAGGPETQYF.

V is TRBV29-1 and J is TRBJ1-2; tentative D call: TRBD1 (6 bases). This CDR3 comprises 13 residues. Deletions cut 4 bases from V and 2 bases from J, with 11 bases between. Per germline, CDR1 SQVTM and CDR2 ANQGSEA. The CDR3 DNA is TGCAGCGTTGGTAGGGGGTCGAACTATGGCTACACCTTC. Encoded protein: CSVGRGSNYGYTF.

This chain uses TRBV5-4 with TRBJ2-7; D perhaps matches TRBD1 (6 bases). V was clipped by 4 bases and J by 2 bases, with 10 bases between them. The CDR3 loop spans 13 amino acids. Germline V gene lookup returns CDR1 SGHNT and CDR2 YYREEE (reference sequence). The CDR3 DNA follows: TGTGCCAGCAGCGTGGACAGAACCTACGAGCAGTACTTC. Its protein is CASSVDRTYEQYF.

This sequence joins TRBV2 and TRBJ2-2; the match to TRBD1 covers 10 bases. The length of the CDR3 is 15 residues. Per germline, CDR1 SNHLY and CDR2 FYNNEI. Trimming at V came to 6 bases and at J to 7 bases, leaving 8 bases not matched to a gene. The CDR3 sequence: CASRDDRGRGGELFF. Here the CDR3 DNA reads TGTGCCAGCAGGGATGACAGGGGGCGGGGCGGGGAGCTGTTTTTT.

This chain uses TRBV5-6 with TRBJ2-3; TRBD1 matches 12 bases. V lost 0 bases and J lost 2; bases outside the gene matches: 10. CDR1 and CDR2 from the germline V gene are SGHDT and YYEEEE. This CDR3 has 19 residues. The CDR3 loop is CASSLDGTGGSFFTDTQYF. In nucleotides, the CDR3 is TGTGCCAGCAGCTTGGACGGGACAGGGGGCTCTTTCTTCACAGATACGCAGTATTTT.

CDR3 coding DNA: TGTGCCAGCAGTGTAGGGCAGGGCGGCAATCAGCCCCAGCATTTT. Protein: CASSVGQGGNQPQHF. This chain links TRBV2 with TRBJ1-5; TRBD1 might be the D (5 bases). Germline V gene data show CDR1 as SNHLY and CDR2 as FYNNEI. There are 15 residues in the CDR3. V shed 4 bases and J shed 2 bases, with 12 bases lying between them.

The chain employs TRBV7-2 and TRBJ2-7, with D tentatively TRBD2 (5 bases). The ends were cut back, 2 bases at V and 0 bases at J, with 11 bases in the middle. Germline lookup yields CDR1 SGHTA and CDR2 FQGNSA. There are 15 residues in the CDR3. The CDR3, as DNA: TGTGCCAGCAGCTTATCACCGGGAAGCTCCTACGAGCAGTACTTC. Amino acids: CASSLSPGSSYEQYF.

The V gene is TRBV28, the J gene TRBJ1-1, with D uncertain. V shed 10 bases and J shed 7 bases, with 13 bases lying between them. The length of the CDR3 is 11 residues. Germline loops: CDR1 MDHEN, CDR2 SYDVKM. For the CDR3, the DNA is TGTGCCACCCAGCGGAGGAGTGAAGCTTTCTTT. Encoded protein: CATQRRSEAFF. The full variable domain, completed using reference TRBV28 and TRBJ1-1, is DVKVTQSSRYLVKRTGEKVFLECVQDMDHENMFWYRQDPGLGLRLIYFSYDVKMKEKGDIPEGYSVSREKKERFSLILESASTNQTSMYLCATQRRSEAFFGQGTRLTVV.

V is TRBV28 and J is TRBJ2-6, with 8 bases matching TRBD1. CDR1 is MDHEN and CDR2 is SYDVKM in the germline V gene. V shed 6 bases, J shed 3 bases, and the junction held 4 bases outside the gene matches. This CDR3 comprises 15 residues. Here the CDR3 reads CASSSTGVGANVLTF. In nucleotides, the CDR3 is TGTGCCAGCAGCTCGACAGGGGTTGGGGCCAACGTCCTGACTTTC.

The gene calls are TRBV5-1 and TRBJ1-3; TRBD1 agrees at 8 bases. With V trimmed by 4 bases and J by 4 bases, 10 bases remained unmatched. The CDR3 contains 16 residues. The V gene's germline CDR1 is SGHRS and CDR2 YFSETQ. The CDR3 sequence: CASSAGGTGRGNTIYF. The CDR3 DNA is TGCGCCAGCAGCGCCGGAGGGACAGGCAGGGGAAACACCATATATTTT.

The rearrangement uses TRBV11-3 and TRBJ2-2; a weak D match, TRBD2 (6 bases). The CDR3 consists of 15 residues. The V gene lost 4 bases and the J gene lost 4 bases, with 13 bases spanning the gap. CDR1 is SGHNT and CDR2 is YENEEA in the germline V gene. The CDR3 is CASSSGGLGTGELFF. CDR3 sequence (DNA): TGTGCCAGCAGCTCCGGGGGTCTTGGCACCGGGGAGCTGTTTTTT.

Concerning this clone: This specimen includes other DNA sequences encoding the same CDR3. The V call is TRBV7-2, the J call TRBJ2-3; D may be TRBD1 (6 bases). V lost 1 base and J lost 0, with 8 bases in between. This CDR3 has 15 residues. Germline V CDR1 and CDR2: SGHTA, FQGNSA. Written as DNA, the CDR3 is TGTGCCAGCAGCTTAGAGGGGGTGAGCACAGATACGCAGTATTTT. Translated: CASSLEGVSTDTQYF.

This chain connects TRBV19 to TRBJ1-3, with 7 bases fitting TRBD1. The germline V gene encodes CDR1 LNHDA and CDR2 SQIVND (reference sequence). The CDR3 extends over 14 amino acids. Unmatched junction bases numbered 4, after V lost 8 bases and J lost 0 bases. The CDR3 spells CASSAGGSGNTIYF. DNA of the CDR3: TGTGCCAGTTCGGCAGGGGGCTCTGGAAACACCATATATTTT.

This rearrangement joins TRBV2 to TRBJ1-2, with TRBD1 as a possible D gene (5 bases). The germline gives CDR1 SNHLY, CDR2 FYNNEI. Between the trimmed V and J ends, which lost 8 bases and 8 bases, there was a span of 15 bases. The CDR3 length is 12 residues. In nucleotides, the CDR3 is TGTGCCAGCCGCGGGGTGGGGCACGGCTACACCTTC. Its protein product is CASRGVGHGYTF.

This clone was observed once. The chain has TRBV2 and TRBJ2-1; 7 positions agree with TRBD1. CDR1 and CDR2 (germline): SNHLY, FYNNEI. The J segment lost 4 bases and the V segment lost 6 bases, leaving 0 bases of the junction unmatched. The CDR3 has 12 residues. CDR3 protein: CASRTGYNEQFF. In DNA, the CDR3 is TGTGCCAGCAGGACAGGGTACAATGAGCAGTTCTTC.

This clone was observed a few times. V and J are TRBV7-8 and TRBJ1-5; a possible D gene is TRBD1 (6 bases). CDR3 length: 14 residues. Trimming pared 6 bases from V and 3 bases from J, leaving 12 bases between. Germline V CDR1 and CDR2: SGHVS, FQNEAQ. CDR3 loop: CASRSDRANQPQHF. In DNA form, the CDR3 reads TGTGCCAGCAGATCGGACAGAGCCAATCAGCCCCAGCATTTT.

The genes are TRBV6-1 and TRBJ2-3; D possibly corresponds to TRBD2 (6 bases). Trimming removed 1 base from V and 0 bases from J, with 23 bases in between. CDR1 MNHNS and CDR2 SASEGT come from the germline V gene. This CDR3 has 20 amino acids. The CDR3: CASSEGTNPRWVSSTDTQYF. The CDR3, as DNA: TGTGCCAGCAGTGAAGGGACTAACCCCCGCTGGGTGTCTAGCACAGATACGCAGTATTTT.

The rearrangement links TRBV19 to TRBJ2-5; a weak D match, TRBD2 (6 bases). The CDR3 totals 13 residues. Trimming left V 3 bases short and J 1 base short, with 6 bases between. Germline lookup yields CDR1 LNHDA and CDR2 SQIVND (reference sequence). The CDR3: CASSMGGQETQYF. CDR3 DNA: TGTGCCAGTAGTATGGGGGGCCAAGAGACCCAGTACTTC.

The rearrangement uses TRBV7-3 and TRBJ2-2; 11 nucleotides line up with TRBD1. Germline V gives CDR1 SGHTA, CDR2 FQGTGA. The CDR3 runs 15 residues. V was clipped by 8 bases and J by 4 bases; unmatched bases: 6. CDR3 in DNA: TGTGCCAGCCGTCCCGGACAGGGGGCCACCGGGGAGCTGTTTTTT. It is translated as CASRPGQGATGELFF.